The present entry profiles one T cell receptor beta chain with its context. The target antigen is unknown. Germline trimming cut 5 bases from V and 5 bases from J; bases unmatched to any gene: 5. This CDR3 region has 14 residues. Germline V CDR1 and CDR2: SGHRS, YFSETQ. This record comes from a study of OX40 agonist ivuxolimab in advanced cancers. The wider study: Partial responses were achieved by three patients: one hepatocellular carcinoma, two cutaneous melanoma. The study, taken as a whole, reports: Normalized T-cell clonal expansion was also low in some nonresponders. Both CD4+ and CD8+ T cell populations in blood had undergone clonal expansion by week 6 at 0.1 to 3.0 mg/kg. On average, CD8+ T cells had more expanded clones than CD4+.

Sequencing was performed with immunoSEQ multiplex PCR; in TCRdb, only in-frame clones are kept and a portion is missing. Of nearly 80,000 clones detected, roughly 88% appear once; the ten largest clones hold approximately 0.3%. The sequence derives from an adult with an advanced solid tumor such as melanoma, head and neck, liver or kidney cancer. The sequences come from CD4+ or CD8+ T cells sorted from blood, collected in a trial of the OX40 agonist ivuxolimab. This sequence joins TRBV5-1 and TRBJ1-2; 11 bases map to TRBD1. CDR3 bases: TGCGCCAGCAGTACCGGGACAGGGGGGTATGGCTACACCTTC. Translating it yields CASSTGTGGYGYTF. The variable domain in full, with the rest retrieved from reference TRBV5-1 and TRBJ1-2, is KAGVTQTPRYLIKTRGQQVTLSCSPISGHRSVSWYQQTPGQGLQFLFEYFSETQRNKGNFPGRFSGRQFSNSRSEMNVSTLELGDSALYLCASSTGTGGYGYTFGSGTRLTVV.